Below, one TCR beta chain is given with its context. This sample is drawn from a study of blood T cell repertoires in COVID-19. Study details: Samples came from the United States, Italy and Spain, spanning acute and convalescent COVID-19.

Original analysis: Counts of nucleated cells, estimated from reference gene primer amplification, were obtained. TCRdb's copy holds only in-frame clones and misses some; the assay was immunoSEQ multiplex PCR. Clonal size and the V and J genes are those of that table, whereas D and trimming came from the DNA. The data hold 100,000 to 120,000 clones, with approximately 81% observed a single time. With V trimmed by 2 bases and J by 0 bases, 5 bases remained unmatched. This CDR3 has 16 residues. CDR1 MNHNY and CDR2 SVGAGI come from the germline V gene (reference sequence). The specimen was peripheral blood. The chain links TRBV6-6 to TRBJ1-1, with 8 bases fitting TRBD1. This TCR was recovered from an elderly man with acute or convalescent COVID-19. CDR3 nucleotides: TGTGCCAGCAGTTACCCCGGGACAGGTCTGAACACTGAAGCTTTCTTT. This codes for CASSYPGTGLNTEAFF.